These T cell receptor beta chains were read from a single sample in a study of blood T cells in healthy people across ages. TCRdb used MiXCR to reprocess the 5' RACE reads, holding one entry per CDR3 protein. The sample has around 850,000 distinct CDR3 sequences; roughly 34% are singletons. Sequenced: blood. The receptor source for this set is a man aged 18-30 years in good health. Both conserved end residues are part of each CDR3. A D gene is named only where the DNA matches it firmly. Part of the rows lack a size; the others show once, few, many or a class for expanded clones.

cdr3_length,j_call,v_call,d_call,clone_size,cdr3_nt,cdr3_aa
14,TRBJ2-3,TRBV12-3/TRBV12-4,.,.,TGTGCCAGCAGTTTCGGGGGAGGCATAGATACGCAGTATTTT,CASSFGGGIDTQYF
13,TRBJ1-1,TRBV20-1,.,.,TGCAGTGCTAGTCCCCCGGTGAAGGTAGAAGCTTTCTTT,CSASPPVKVEAFF
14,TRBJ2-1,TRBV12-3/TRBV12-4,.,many,TGTGCCAGCAGCACGAGGAGCTCCTACAATGAGCAGTTCTTC,CASSTRSSYNEQFF
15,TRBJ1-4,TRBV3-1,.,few,TGTGCCAGCAGCCAAGCCGGGAGGGATGACGAAAAACTGTTTTTT,CASSQAGRDDEKLFF
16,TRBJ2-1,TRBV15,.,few,TGTGCCACCAGCAGAGAAGGGACATCAGGGTACAATGAGCAGTTCTTC,CATSREGTSGYNEQFF
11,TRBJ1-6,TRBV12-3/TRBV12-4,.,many,TGTGCCAGCAGTCGGGATTCACCCCTCCACTTT,CASSRDSPLHF
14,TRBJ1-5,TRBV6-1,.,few,TGTGCCAGCAGTGGACAAATGCGACAACAGCCCCAGCATTTT,CASSGQMRQQPQHF
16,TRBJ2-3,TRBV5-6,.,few,TGTGCCAGCAGCCGTGGTACTCTGGCGGGGACAGATACGCAGTATTTT,CASSRGTLAGTDTQYF
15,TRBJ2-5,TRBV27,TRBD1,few,TGTGCCAGCATTCGAGGACAGGGGTTCCCCAATGAGCAGTACTTC,CASIRGQGFPNEQYF
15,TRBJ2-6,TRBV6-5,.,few,TGTGCCAGCAGGAAGGGGGATTCTGGGGCCAACGTCCTGACTTTC,CASRKGDSGANVLTF
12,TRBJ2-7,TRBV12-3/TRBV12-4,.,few,TGTGCCAGCAGCTGGTCAACCTACGAGCAGTACTTC,CASSWSTYEQYF
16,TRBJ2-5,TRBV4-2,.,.,TGTGCCAGCAGCCAAGAGGCCGGGACGACCTCGGGGACCCAGTACTTC,CASSQEAGTTSGTQYF
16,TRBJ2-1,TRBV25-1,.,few,TGTGCCAGCAGTGAATATGTCCGCTCCCAGGGCGATGAGCAGTTCTTC,CASSEYVRSQGDEQFF
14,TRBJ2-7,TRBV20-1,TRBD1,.,TGCAGTGCTTACTCGGGGACAGCCGCCTACGAGCAGTACTTC,CSAYSGTAAYEQYF
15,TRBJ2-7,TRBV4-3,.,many,TGCGCCAGCAGCCAAGATGGTACGCTCCGCTACGAGCAGTACTTC,CASSQDGTLRYEQYF
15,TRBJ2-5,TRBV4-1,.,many,TGCGCCAGCAGCCAAGATTTGACACCCTGGGAGACCCAGTACTTC,CASSQDLTPWETQYF
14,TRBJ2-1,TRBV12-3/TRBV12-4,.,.,TGTGCCAGCCAGGAGGACAGCTCCTACAATGAGCAGTTCTTC,CASQEDSSYNEQFF
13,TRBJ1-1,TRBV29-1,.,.,TGCAGCGTTGGGTTACAGGGTTGGACTGAAGCTTTCTTT,CSVGLQGWTEAFF
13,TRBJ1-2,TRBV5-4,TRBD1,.,TGTGCCAGCAGCCCTGACAGGGGAAGTGGCTACACCTTC,CASSPDRGSGYTF
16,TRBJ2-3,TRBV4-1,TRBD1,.,TGCGCCAGCAGCCAAGGAGGGGACAGCTTCACAGATACGCAGTATTTT,CASSQGGDSFTDTQYF
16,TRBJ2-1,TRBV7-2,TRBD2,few,TGTGCCAGCAGCCGAGCTGGGGGGGGGATTCCCGATGAGCAGTTCTTC,CASSRAGGGIPDEQFF
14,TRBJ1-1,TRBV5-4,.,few,TGTGCCAGCAGCCCGACCACTGAGGGCACTGAAGCTTTCTTT,CASSPTTEGTEAFF
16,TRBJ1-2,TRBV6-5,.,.,TGTGCCAGCAGTTACTCGTTAAGTGGCCCCCCGGGTGGCTACACCTTC,CASSYSLSGPPGGYTF
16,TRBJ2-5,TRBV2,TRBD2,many,TGTGCCAGCAGCGGACTAGCGGGGCTGTACCAAGAGACCCAGTACTTC,CASSGLAGLYQETQYF
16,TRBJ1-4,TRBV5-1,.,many,TGCGCCAGCAGCCTCGGGACGGATGTTTTTGGCGAAAAACTGTTTTTT,CASSLGTDVFGEKLFF
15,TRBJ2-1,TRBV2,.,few,TGTGCCAGCAGTGAGGGGGAGTTAGCCTACAATGAGCAGTTCTTC,CASSEGELAYNEQFF
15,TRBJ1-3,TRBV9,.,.,TGTGCCAGCAGCGTAGAACCGAGCTCTGGAAACACCATATATTTT,CASSVEPSSGNTIYF
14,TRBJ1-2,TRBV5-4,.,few,TGTGCCAGCAATCGGCCTGGACAAAACTATGGCTACACCTTC,CASNRPGQNYGYTF
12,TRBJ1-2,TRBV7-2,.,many,TGTGCCAGCAGCTTACGGTCAGGACCCTACACCTTC,CASSLRSGPYTF
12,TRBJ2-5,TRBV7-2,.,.,TGTGCCAGCAGCTTAAGTAACAATGAGCAGTACTTC,CASSLSNNEQYF
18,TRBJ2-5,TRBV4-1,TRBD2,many,TGCGCCAGCAGCCAAGCTGTGGCTAGCGGGGGGGATTCGGAGACCCAGTACTTC,CASSQAVASGGDSETQYF
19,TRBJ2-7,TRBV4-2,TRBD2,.,TGTGCCAGCAGCCAAGTCGGCAGGGAGATAGCGGGAGGATACTACGAGCAGTACTTC,CASSQVGREIAGGYYEQYF
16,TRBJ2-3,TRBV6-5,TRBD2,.,TGTGCCAGCAGCCCCCCTACTAGCGGGGGGAGAGATACGCAGTATTTT,CASSPPTSGGRDTQYF
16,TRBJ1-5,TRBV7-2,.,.,TGTGCCAGCAGCTTAGCGTCGGACAGCCTAGGACAGCCCCAGCATTTT,CASSLASDSLGQPQHF
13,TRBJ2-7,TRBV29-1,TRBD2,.,TGCAGCGTTGCCCTGACTAGCGGTTACGAGCAGTACTTC,CSVALTSGYEQYF
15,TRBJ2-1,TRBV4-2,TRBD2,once,TGTGCCAGCAGCCAAGAGACTAGCCGTGGCAATGAGCAGTTCTTC,CASSQETSRGNEQFF
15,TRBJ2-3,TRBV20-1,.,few,TGCAGTGCTAGGGCCTCGGTGGGTAGCACAGATACGCAGTATTTT,CSARASVGSTDTQYF
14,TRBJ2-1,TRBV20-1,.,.,TGCAGTGCTAGAGATCTGGGTGGCCCCAATGAGCAGTTCTTC,CSARDLGGPNEQFF
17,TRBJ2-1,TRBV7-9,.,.,TGTGCCTGCAGCTTAGCTGTCGGACAAGCTAATGGCGATGAGCAGTTCTTC,CACSLAVGQANGDEQFF
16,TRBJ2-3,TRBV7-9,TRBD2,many,TGTGCCAGCAGCCAAAGCGGGGGCACTAGCACAGATACGCAGTATTTT,CASSQSGGTSTDTQYF
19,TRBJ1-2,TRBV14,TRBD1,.,TGTGCCAGCAGCCAAGACAGACCGGGACAGGTGTTCCGTCGGTATGGCTACACCTTC,CASSQDRPGQVFRRYGYTF
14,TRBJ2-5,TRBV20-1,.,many,TGCAGTGCTAGAGATCGGAAGCAGCTAGAGACCCAGTACTTC,CSARDRKQLETQYF
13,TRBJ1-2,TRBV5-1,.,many,TGCGCCAGCAGCTCCGACCCATCCATTGGCTACACCTTC,CASSSDPSIGYTF
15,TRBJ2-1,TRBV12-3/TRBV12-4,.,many,TGTGCCAGCAGTTTGAGGCAGGGGGGTTGGGATGAGCAGTTCTTC,CASSLRQGGWDEQFF
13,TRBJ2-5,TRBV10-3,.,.,TGTGCCATCAGTGGGGCAGAAAGCGGTGAGCAGTACTTC,CAISGAESGEQYF
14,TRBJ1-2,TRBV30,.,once,TGTGCCTGGAGTCCCGACCTAGCTAACTATGGCTACACCTTC,CAWSPDLANYGYTF
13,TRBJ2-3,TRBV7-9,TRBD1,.,TGTGCCAGCAGCCGAGGGACAGCCGATACGCAGTATTTT,CASSRGTADTQYF
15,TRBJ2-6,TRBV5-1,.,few,TGCGCCAGCAGCTTGGCGCCAGGGGTTGCCAACGTCCTGACTTTC,CASSLAPGVANVLTF